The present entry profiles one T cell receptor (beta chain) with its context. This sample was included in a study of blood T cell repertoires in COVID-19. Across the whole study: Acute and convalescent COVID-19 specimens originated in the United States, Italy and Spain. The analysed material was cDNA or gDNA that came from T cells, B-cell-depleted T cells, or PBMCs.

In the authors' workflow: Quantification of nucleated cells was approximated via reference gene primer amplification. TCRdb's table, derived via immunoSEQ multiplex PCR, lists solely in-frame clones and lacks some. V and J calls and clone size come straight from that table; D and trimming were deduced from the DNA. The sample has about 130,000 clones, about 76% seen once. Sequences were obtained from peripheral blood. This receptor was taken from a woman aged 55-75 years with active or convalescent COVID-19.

Here the CDR3 reads CASLGQVRTEAFF. In nucleotides, the CDR3 is TGTGCCAGCCTCGGACAGGTTAGGACTGAAGCTTTCTTT. V is TRBV25-1 and J is TRBJ1-1; 7 positions agree with TRBD1. CDR3 length equals 13 residues. V lost 8 bases to trimming and J lost 5 bases; unmatched junction nucleotides: 8. Per germline, CDR1 MGHDK and CDR2 SYGVNS.